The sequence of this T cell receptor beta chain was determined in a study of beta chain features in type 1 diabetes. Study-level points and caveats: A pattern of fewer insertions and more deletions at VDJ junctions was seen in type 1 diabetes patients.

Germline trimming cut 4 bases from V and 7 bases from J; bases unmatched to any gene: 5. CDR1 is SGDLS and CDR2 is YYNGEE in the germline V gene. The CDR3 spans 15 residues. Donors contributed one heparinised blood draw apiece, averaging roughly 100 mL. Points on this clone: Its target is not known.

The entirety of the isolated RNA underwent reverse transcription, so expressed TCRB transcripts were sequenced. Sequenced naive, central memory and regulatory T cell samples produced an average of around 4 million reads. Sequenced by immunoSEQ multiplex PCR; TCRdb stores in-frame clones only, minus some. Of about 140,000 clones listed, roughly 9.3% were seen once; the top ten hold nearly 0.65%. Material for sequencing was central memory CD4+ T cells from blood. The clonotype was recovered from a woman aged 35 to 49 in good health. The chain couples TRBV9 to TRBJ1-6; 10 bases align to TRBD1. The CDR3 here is CASSPGTGENSPLHF. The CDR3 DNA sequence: TGTGCCAGCAGCCCAGGGACAGGGGAAAATTCACCCCTCCACTTT.